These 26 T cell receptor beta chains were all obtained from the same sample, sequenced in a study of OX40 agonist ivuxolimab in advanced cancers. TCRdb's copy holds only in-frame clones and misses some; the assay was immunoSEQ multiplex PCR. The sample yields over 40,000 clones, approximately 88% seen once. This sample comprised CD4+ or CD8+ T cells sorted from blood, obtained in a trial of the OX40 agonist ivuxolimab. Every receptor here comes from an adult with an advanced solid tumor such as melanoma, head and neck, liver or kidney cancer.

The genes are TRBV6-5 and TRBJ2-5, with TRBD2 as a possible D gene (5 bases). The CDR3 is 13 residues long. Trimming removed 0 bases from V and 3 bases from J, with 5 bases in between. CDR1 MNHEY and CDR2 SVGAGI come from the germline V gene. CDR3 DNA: TGTGCCAGCAGTTACTCCGGGGAAGAGACCCAGTACTTC. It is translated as CASSYSGEETQYF.

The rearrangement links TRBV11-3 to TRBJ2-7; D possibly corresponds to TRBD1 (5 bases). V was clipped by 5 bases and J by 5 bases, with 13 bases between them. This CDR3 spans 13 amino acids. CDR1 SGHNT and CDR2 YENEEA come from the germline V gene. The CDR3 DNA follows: TGTGCCAGCAGCGACAGCCCAGGGAACGAGCAGTACTTC. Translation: CASSDSPGNEQYF.

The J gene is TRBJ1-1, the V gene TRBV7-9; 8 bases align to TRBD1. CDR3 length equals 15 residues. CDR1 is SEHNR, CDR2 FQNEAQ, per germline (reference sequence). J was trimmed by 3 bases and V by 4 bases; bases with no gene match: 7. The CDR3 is CASSYAGGADTEAFF. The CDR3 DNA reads TGTGCCAGCAGCTATGCAGGGGGCGCGGACACTGAAGCTTTCTTT.

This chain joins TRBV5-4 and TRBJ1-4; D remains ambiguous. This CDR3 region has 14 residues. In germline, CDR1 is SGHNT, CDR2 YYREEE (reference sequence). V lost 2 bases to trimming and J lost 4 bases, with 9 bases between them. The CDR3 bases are TGTGCCAGCAGCTTTGATGGGTTTAATGAAAAACTGTTTTTT. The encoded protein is CASSFDGFNEKLFF.

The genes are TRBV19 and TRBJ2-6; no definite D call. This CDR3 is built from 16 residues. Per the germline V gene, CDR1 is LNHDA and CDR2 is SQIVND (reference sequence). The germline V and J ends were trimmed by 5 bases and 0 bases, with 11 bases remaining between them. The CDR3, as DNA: TGTGCCAGTAGTTGGTGGGCCATCTCTGGGGCCAACGTCCTGACTTTC. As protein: CASSWWAISGANVLTF.

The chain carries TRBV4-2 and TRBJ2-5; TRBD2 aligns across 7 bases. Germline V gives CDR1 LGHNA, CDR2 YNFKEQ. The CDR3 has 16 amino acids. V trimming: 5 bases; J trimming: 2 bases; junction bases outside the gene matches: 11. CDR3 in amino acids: CASSRRPGLYQETQYF. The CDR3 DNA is TGTGCCAGCAGCAGAAGACCGGGACTATATCAAGAGACCCAGTACTTC.

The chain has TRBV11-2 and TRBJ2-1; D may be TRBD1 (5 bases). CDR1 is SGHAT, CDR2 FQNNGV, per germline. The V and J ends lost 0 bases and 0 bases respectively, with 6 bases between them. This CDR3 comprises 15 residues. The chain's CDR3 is CASSLDRGSYNEQFF. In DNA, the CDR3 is TGTGCCAGCAGCTTAGATAGGGGCTCCTACAATGAGCAGTTCTTC.

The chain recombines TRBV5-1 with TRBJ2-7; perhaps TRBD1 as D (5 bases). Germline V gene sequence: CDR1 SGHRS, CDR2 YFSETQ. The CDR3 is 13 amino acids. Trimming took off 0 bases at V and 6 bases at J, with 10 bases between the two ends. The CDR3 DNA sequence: TGCGCCAGCAGCTTGGGGGGCATCAGCGAGCAGTACTTC. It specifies CASSLGGISEQYF.

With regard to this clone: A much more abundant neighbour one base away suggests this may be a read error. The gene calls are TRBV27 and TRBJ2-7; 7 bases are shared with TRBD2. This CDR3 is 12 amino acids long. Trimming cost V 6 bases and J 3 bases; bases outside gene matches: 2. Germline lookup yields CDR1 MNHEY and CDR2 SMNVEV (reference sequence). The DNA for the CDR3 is TGTGCCAGCAGCGGGGGGAGCTACGAGCAGTACTTC. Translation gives CASSGGSYEQYF.

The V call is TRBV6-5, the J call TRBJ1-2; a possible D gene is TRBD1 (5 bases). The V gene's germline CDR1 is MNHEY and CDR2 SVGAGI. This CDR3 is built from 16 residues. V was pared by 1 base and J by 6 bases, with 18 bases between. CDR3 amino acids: CASSYLGGLLKNGYTF. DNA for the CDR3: TGTGCCAGCAGTTACTTGGGGGGTCTACTGAAGAATGGCTACACCTTC.

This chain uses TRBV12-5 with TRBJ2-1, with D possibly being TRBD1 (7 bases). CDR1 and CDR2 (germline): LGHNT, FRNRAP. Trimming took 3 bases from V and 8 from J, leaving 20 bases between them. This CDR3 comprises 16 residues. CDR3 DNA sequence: TGTGCTAGTGGTTTAATGCAGGGGGGTTTTATAGATGAGCAGTTCTTC. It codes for CASGLMQGGFIDEQFF. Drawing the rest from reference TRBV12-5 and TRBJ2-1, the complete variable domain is DARVTQTPRHKVTEMGQEVTMRCQPILGHNTVFWYRQTMMQGLELLAYFRNRAPLDDSGMPKDRFSAEMPDATLATLKIQPSEPRDSAVYFCASGLMQGGFIDEQFFGPGTRLTVL.

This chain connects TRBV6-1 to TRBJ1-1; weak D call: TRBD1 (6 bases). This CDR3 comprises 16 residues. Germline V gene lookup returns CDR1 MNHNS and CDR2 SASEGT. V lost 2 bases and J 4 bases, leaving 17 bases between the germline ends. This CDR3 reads CASSEFLQGFSTEAFF. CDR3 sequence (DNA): TGTGCCAGCAGTGAATTCCTACAGGGTTTCAGCACTGAAGCTTTCTTT.

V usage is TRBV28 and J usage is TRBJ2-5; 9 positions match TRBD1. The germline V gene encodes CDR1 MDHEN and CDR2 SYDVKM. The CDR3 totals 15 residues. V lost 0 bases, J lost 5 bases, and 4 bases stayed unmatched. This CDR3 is CASSLWTGGRETQYF. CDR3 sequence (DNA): TGTGCCAGCAGTTTATGGACAGGGGGTCGTGAGACCCAGTACTTC.

DNA for the CDR3: TGCAGCGTTTCCCTAGCGGGTCACACAGATACGCAGTATTTT. Translation gives CSVSLAGHTDTQYF. The rearrangement links TRBV29-1 to TRBJ2-3; 8 bases match TRBD2. The CDR3 contains 14 residues. With V trimmed by 5 bases and J by 2 bases, 6 bases remained unmatched. Germline CDR1 SQVTM, CDR2 ANQGSEA.

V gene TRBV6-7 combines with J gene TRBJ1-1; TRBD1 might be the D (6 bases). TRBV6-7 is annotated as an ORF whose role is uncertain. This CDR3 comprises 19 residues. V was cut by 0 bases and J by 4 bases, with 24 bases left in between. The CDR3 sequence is CASSYSWGGGRETGTEAFF. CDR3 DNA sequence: TGTGCCAGCAGTTACTCGTGGGGCGGGGGGCGCGAAACAGGCACTGAAGCTTTCTTT.

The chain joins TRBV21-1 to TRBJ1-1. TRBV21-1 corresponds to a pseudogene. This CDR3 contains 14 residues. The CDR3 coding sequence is TGTGCCAGCAGCTTGGTAGCTGGGGTCACTGAAGCTTTCTTT. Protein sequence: CASSLVAGVTEAFF.

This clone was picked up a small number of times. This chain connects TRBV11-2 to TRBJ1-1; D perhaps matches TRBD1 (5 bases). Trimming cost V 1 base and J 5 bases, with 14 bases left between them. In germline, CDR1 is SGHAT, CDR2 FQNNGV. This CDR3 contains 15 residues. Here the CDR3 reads CASSLGVGGSTEAFF. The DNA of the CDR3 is TGTGCCAGCAGCTTAGGGGTCGGGGGAAGTACTGAAGCTTTCTTT.

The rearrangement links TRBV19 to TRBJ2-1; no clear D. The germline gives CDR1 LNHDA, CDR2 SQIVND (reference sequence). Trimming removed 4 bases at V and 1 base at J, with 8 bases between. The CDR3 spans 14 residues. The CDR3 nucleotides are TGTGCCAGTAGTAGCCTTTGGTCCTACAATGAGCAGTTCTTC. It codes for CASSSLWSYNEQFF.

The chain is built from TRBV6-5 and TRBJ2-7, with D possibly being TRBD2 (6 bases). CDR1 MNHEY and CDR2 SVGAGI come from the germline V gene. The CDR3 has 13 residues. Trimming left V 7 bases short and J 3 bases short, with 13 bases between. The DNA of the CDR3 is TGTGCCAGCACCCAACTGGGGGGCTACGAGCAGTACTTC. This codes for CASTQLGGYEQYF.

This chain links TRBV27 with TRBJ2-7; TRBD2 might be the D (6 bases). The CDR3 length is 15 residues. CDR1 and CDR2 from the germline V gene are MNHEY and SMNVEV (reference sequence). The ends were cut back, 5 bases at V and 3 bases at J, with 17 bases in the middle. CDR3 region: CASSAAGTGNYEQYF. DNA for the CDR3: TGTGCCAGCAGTGCCGCCGGGACTGGGAACTACGAGCAGTACTTC.

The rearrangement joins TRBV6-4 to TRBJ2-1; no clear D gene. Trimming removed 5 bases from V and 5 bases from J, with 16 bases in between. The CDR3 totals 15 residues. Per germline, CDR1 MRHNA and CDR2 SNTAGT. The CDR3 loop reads CASSLRRIINNEQFF. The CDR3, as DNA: TGTGCCAGCAGTCTCAGACGAATCATAAACAATGAGCAGTTCTTC.

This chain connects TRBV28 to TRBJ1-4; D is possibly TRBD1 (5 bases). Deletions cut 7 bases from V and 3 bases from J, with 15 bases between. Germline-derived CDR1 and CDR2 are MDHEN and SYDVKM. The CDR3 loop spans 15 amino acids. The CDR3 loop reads CASNPKGSPNEKLFF. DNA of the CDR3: TGTGCCAGCAATCCGAAGGGGAGTCCTAATGAAAAACTGTTTTTT.

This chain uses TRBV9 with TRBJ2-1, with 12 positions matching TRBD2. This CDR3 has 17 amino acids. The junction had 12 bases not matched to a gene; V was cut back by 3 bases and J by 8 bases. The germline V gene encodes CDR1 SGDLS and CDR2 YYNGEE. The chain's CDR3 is CASSGRSGTSGFYEQFF. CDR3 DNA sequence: TGTGCCAGCAGCGGGAGATCCGGGACTAGCGGGTTTTATGAGCAGTTCTTC.

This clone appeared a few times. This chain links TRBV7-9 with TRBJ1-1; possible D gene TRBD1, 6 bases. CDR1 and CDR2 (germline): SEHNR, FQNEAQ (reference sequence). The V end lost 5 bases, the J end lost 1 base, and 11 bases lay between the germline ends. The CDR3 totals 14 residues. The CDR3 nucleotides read TGTGCCAGCAGCCACAGGGACAAGAACACTGAAGCTTTCTTT. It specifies CASSHRDKNTEAFF.

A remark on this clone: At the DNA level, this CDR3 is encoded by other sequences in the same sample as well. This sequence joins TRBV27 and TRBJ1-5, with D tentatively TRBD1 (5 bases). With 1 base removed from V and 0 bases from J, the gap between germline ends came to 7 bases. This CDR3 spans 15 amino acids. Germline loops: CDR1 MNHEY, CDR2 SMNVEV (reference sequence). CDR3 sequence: CASSLWGLSNQPQHF. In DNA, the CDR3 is TGTGCCAGCAGTTTATGGGGACTTAGCAATCAGCCCCAGCATTTT.

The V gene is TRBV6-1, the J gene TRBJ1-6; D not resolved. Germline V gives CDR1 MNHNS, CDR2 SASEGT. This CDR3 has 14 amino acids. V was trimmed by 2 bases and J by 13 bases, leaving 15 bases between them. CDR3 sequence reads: CASSEWSDKSPLHF. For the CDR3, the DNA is TGTGCCAGCAGTGAATGGAGCGATAAATCGCCCCTCCACTTT.